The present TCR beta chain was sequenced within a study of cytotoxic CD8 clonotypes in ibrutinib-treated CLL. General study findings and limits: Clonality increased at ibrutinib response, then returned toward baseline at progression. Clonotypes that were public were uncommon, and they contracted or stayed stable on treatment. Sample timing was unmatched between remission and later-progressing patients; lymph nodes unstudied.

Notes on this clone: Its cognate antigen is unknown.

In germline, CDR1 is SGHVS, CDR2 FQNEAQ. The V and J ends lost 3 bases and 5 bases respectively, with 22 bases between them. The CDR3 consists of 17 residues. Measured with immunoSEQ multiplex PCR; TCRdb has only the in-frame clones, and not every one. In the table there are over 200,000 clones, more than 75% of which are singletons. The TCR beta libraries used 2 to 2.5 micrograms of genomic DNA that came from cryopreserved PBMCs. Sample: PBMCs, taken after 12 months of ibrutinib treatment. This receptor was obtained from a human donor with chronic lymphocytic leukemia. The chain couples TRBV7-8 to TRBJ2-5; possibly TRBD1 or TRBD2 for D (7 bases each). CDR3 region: CASSFGGPGQVWETQYF. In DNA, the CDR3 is TGTGCCAGCAGCTTCGGGGGGCCAGGACAGGTTTGGGAGACCCAGTACTTC. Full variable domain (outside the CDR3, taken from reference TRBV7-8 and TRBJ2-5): GAGVSQSPRYKVAKRGQDVALRCDPISGHVSLFWYQQALGQGPEFLTYFQNEAQLDKSGLPSDRFFAERPEGSVSTLKIQRTQQEDSAVYLCASSFGGPGQVWETQYFGPGTRLLVL.